This is a list of T cell receptor beta chains from one sample in a study of blood T cells in healthy people across ages. TCRdb redid the calling of the 5' RACE reads with MiXCR, one entry per CDR3 protein. The sample contains about 810,000 distinct CDR3 sequences, around 36% of which appear only once. The sequenced material came from blood. The receptors shown here come from a man in his late teens or twenties in good health. The CDR3 runs from the conserved cysteine through the conserved F or W. The order of the fields is V gene, J gene, D gene, clone size, CDR3 length, CDR3 DNA, CDR3 protein. A D gene is named only where the DNA matches it firmly. Clone size is shown for a subset of rows, as once, few, many or a class of expanded clone.

v_gene: TRBV12-3/TRBV12-4
j_gene: TRBJ1-1
d_gene: NA
abundance: NA
len: 16
CDR3nt: TGTGCCACCGAGCGAGGGACGGACAGCTGGAACACTGAAGCTTTCTTT
CDR3aa: CATERGTDSWNTEAFF

v_gene: TRBV4-1
j_gene: TRBJ1-2
d_gene: TRBD1
abundance: many
len: 14
CDR3nt: TGCGCCAGCAGCCTTCGACAGGGCAACTATGGCTACACCTTC
CDR3aa: CASSLRQGNYGYTF

v_gene: TRBV7-2
j_gene: TRBJ1-2
d_gene: NA
abundance: few
len: 15
CDR3nt: TGTGCCAGCAGCTTAGCGCAGAACAGTAACTATGGCTACACCTTC
CDR3aa: CASSLAQNSNYGYTF

v_gene: TRBV27
j_gene: TRBJ2-7
d_gene: NA
abundance: few
len: 15
CDR3nt: TGTGCCAGCAGTTGGGGGGCGGGGCAATCCTACGAGCAGTACTTC
CDR3aa: CASSWGAGQSYEQYF

v_gene: TRBV7-3
j_gene: TRBJ2-3
d_gene: TRBD2
abundance: NA
len: 16
CDR3nt: TGTGCCAGCAGCCTTACCCCGCGGGGGGGCACAGATACGCAGTATTTT
CDR3aa: CASSLTPRGGTDTQYF

v_gene: TRBV9
j_gene: TRBJ1-1
d_gene: TRBD1
abundance: few
len: 14
CDR3nt: TGTGCCAGACCTTCTGGGACAGAGAACACTGAAGCTTTCTTT
CDR3aa: CARPSGTENTEAFF

v_gene: TRBV28
j_gene: TRBJ2-3
d_gene: NA
abundance: NA
len: 12
CDR3nt: TGTGCCAGCAGTTTCGGACAAAATACGCAGTATTTT
CDR3aa: CASSFGQNTQYF

v_gene: TRBV7-9
j_gene: TRBJ2-7
d_gene: NA
abundance: once
len: 14
CDR3nt: TGTGCCAGCAGCTTCGACTGCGTATTCGACGAGCAGTACTTC
CDR3aa: CASSFDCVFDEQYF

v_gene: TRBV20-1
j_gene: TRBJ2-7
d_gene: TRBD1
abundance: NA
len: 14
CDR3nt: TGCAGTGCTACCGACAGGGAGTCCTACAATGAGCAGTACTTC
CDR3aa: CSATDRESYNEQYF

v_gene: TRBV6-5
j_gene: TRBJ2-1
d_gene: NA
abundance: many
len: 12
CDR3nt: TGTGCCAGCAGAAACAGGTGGGATGAGCAGTTCTTC
CDR3aa: CASRNRWDEQFF

v_gene: TRBV29-1
j_gene: TRBJ1-1
d_gene: NA
abundance: many
len: 14
CDR3nt: TGCAGCGCCGGACAGCTTAAGGGGTACACTGAAGCTTTCTTT
CDR3aa: CSAGQLKGYTEAFF

v_gene: TRBV7-9
j_gene: TRBJ1-2
d_gene: TRBD1
abundance: NA
len: 16
CDR3nt: TGTGCCAGCAGCACTAGTAGGGGGACAGGGGACTATGGCTACACCTTC
CDR3aa: CASSTSRGTGDYGYTF

v_gene: TRBV29-1
j_gene: TRBJ1-1
d_gene: NA
abundance: NA
len: 12
CDR3nt: TGCAGCGTTGGGGACCGGGTCACTGAAGCTTTCTTT
CDR3aa: CSVGDRVTEAFF

v_gene: TRBV18
j_gene: TRBJ2-7
d_gene: NA
abundance: NA
len: 18
CDR3nt: TGTGCCAGCTCCCCAAAGCTAGAGCCCATAGTGGAGTCCTACGAGCAGTACTTC
CDR3aa: CASSPKLEPIVESYEQYF

v_gene: TRBV7-2
j_gene: TRBJ2-3
d_gene: NA
abundance: few
len: 17
CDR3nt: TGTGCCAGCAGCTTAGACAGGGTGAAACTGAGCACAGATACGCAGTATTTT
CDR3aa: CASSLDRVKLSTDTQYF

v_gene: TRBV6-2/TRBV6-3
j_gene: TRBJ2-1
d_gene: NA
abundance: NA
len: 14
CDR3nt: TGTGCCAGCAGTTTTGGTACAGGCTACAATGAGCGGTTCTTC
CDR3aa: CASSFGTGYNERFF

v_gene: TRBV6-2/TRBV6-3
j_gene: TRBJ2-3
d_gene: TRBD2
abundance: NA
len: 15
CDR3nt: TGTGCCAGCAGCCCCAGTGGGACTAGAGCCGATACGCAGTATTTT
CDR3aa: CASSPSGTRADTQYF